What follows are 9 T cell receptor beta chains derived from one specimen sequenced in a study of shared T cell receptors in the human thymus (dated by TCRdb to 2020 to 2022). Library preparation was by the immunoSEQ multiplex PCR assay. TCRdb mirrors the immuneACCESS table, restricted to in-frame sequences. Some clones are absent from its copies; in checked studies, under half trace to an unresolved V gene, and the reason for the others is unknown. In all, the sample holds more than 550,000 clones, and over 75% of those were seen once. The ten largest clones represent roughly 0.01% of the sample. This same sample was also part of a study on human thymus T cells.

The specimen sequenced was thymocytes. The receptors come from a girl in the first two years of life with a congenital heart defect. Donor details come from another sample of the same person, matched by shared clones.

The chain joins TRBV19 to TRBJ2-1, with D unresolved. CDR1 and CDR2 (germline): LNHDA, SQIVND (reference sequence). The CDR3 totals 13 residues. Between the trimmed V and J ends, which lost 5 bases and 4 bases, there was a span of 9 bases. The CDR3, as DNA: TGTGCCAGTAGTGTCGACGGGTACAATGAGCAGTTCTTC. As protein: CASSVDGYNEQFF.

The genes are TRBV27 and TRBJ1-1; 9 bases align to TRBD1. Germline assignment: CDR1 MNHEY and CDR2 SMNVEV (reference sequence). With V trimmed by 9 bases and J by 2 bases, 16 bases remained unmatched. This CDR3 has 17 residues. The CDR3 is CASLLTGGGRANTEAFF. In nucleotides, the CDR3 is TGTGCCAGTCTATTAACAGGGGGCGGTCGAGCAAACACTGAAGCTTTCTTT.

The chain recombines TRBV13 with TRBJ2-1, with 14 bases that match TRBD2. Trimming at V came to 5 bases and at J to 5 bases, leaving 14 bases not matched to a gene. CDR3 length equals 19 residues. CDR1 and CDR2 (germline): PRHDT, FYEKMQ (reference sequence). The CDR3 DNA follows: TGTGCCAGCAGCCCCATACTAGGGACTAGCGGGGGCCATGACAATGAGCAGTTCTTC. The encoded protein is CASSPILGTSGGHDNEQFF.

The chain couples TRBV7-6 to TRBJ1-2; the D is unclear. Per germline, CDR1 SGHVS and CDR2 FNYEAQ. The CDR3 runs 14 residues. With 2 bases removed from V and 8 bases from J, the gap between germline ends came to 15 bases. The CDR3 nucleotides read TGTGCCAGCAGCTTATGGGATCGGGAGGAAGGCTACACCTTC. Translating it yields CASSLWDREEGYTF.

The gene calls are TRBV2 and TRBJ2-1; 11 nucleotides line up with TRBD2. Germline CDR1 SNHLY, CDR2 FYNNEI. The ends lost 5 bases at V and 8 bases at J; junction bases unmatched: 5. The CDR3 runs to 14 residues. The CDR3 nucleotides read TGTGCCAGCAGTCGACTAGCGGGGACGCATGAGCAGTTCTTC. Translated, it gives CASSRLAGTHEQFF.

This chain connects TRBV7-9 to TRBJ1-1; weak D call: TRBD1 (6 bases). Deletions cut 5 bases from V and 3 bases from J, with 28 bases between. CDR1 and CDR2 (germline): SEHNR, FQNEAQ (reference sequence). This CDR3 is built from 19 residues. CDR3 coding DNA: TGTGCCAGCAGCATCCTCAGACAGGTACTGGGTTCAATGGACACTGAAGCTTTCTTT. This codes for CASSILRQVLGSMDTEAFF.

V is TRBV28 and J is TRBJ2-2; D gene ambiguous. Germline assignment: CDR1 MDHEN and CDR2 SYDVKM. V was clipped by 6 bases and J by 3 bases, with 14 bases between them. The CDR3 is 15 residues long. The CDR3 sequence is CASRSHTGDTGELFF. The CDR3 DNA reads as TGTGCCAGCAGAAGTCATACGGGTGACACCGGGGAGCTGTTTTTT.

The rearrangement links TRBV6-5 to TRBJ2-7, with TRBD1 matching over 11 bases. J was trimmed by 7 bases and V by 2 bases; bases with no gene match: 7. The germline gives CDR1 MNHEY, CDR2 SVGAGI. The CDR3 loop spans 15 amino acids. DNA for the CDR3: TGTGCCAGCAGTTACCCCGGACAGGGGGCCGAAGAGCAGTACTTC. Amino acids: CASSYPGQGAEEQYF.

The rearrangement uses TRBV10-1 and TRBJ2-2, with TRBD1 identical over 9 bases. After removal of 5 bases from V and 6 bases from J, the junction contained 25 bases not matched to a gene. This CDR3 is 21 amino acids long. The germline gives CDR1 WNHNN, CDR2 SYGVQD (reference sequence). The CDR3 sequence: CASSNTIALSPTGGAAGELFF. In DNA, the CDR3 is TGCGCCAGCAGTAATACGATCGCCCTTAGTCCCACAGGGGGCGCTGCCGGGGAGCTGTTTTTT.